A selection of T cell receptor beta chains follows, all from one sample in a study of cytomegalovirus exposure and HLA in healthy donors. Assay: immunoSEQ multiplex PCR; the TCRdb copy retains only in-frame clones and omits some. This sample has hundreds of thousands of clones, with roughly 89% found just once. Sequencing was done on a sample of PBMCs. The origin of the receptors is a woman aged 18-35 years in good health and CMV-seronegative. Both conserved end residues are part of each CDR3. D genes are given only for firm matches. Not all rows give a size; the values are once, few, many and, for expanded clones, a class.

V	J	D	size	CDR3	DNA
TRBV6-6	TRBJ1-4	TRBD1	NA	CASSHGTGKEKLFF	TGTGCCAGCAGCCACGGGACAGGGAAAGAAAAACTGTTTTTT
TRBV6-1	TRBJ2-7	NA	once	CASSGKGLDYEQYF	TGTGCCAGCAGTGGAAAGGGGCTTGATTACGAGCAGTACTTC
TRBV11-3	TRBJ1-1	TRBD1	NA	CASSLTGVGNTEAFF	TGTGCCAGCAGCCTGACAGGGGTGGGGAACACTGAAGCTTTCTTT
TRBV10-3	TRBJ2-1	NA	NA	CAINRDTLGNEQFF	TGTGCCATCAACAGAGACACCTTGGGCAATGAGCAGTTCTTC
TRBV19	TRBJ2-1	TRBD2	NA	CASSIRGGNEQFF	TGTGCCAGTAGTATACGCGGGGGCAATGAGCAGTTCTTC
TRBV4-1	TRBJ2-1	NA	NA	CASSQVTGDNEQFF	TGCGCCAGCAGCCAAGTGACGGGTGACAATGAGCAGTTCTTC
TRBV7-3	TRBJ2-5	TRBD2	NA	CASSSKGSDWGGQETQYF	TGTGCCAGCAGCTCAAAAGGGTCCGACTGGGGGGGCCAAGAGACCCAGTACTTC
TRBV7-9	TRBJ2-3	NA	NA	CASHHYGLLDTQYF	TGTGCCAGCCATCATTACGGACTGCTGGATACGCAGTATTTT
TRBV10-3	TRBJ2-5	NA	NA	CAISESYGGEETQYF	TGTGCCATCAGTGAGTCGTACGGGGGAGAAGAGACCCAGTACTTC
TRBV11-1	TRBJ2-7	TRBD1	NA	CASSYGTESSYEQYF	TGTGCCAGCAGCTACGGGACAGAAAGCTCCTACGAGCAGTACTTC
TRBV18	TRBJ1-1	TRBD1	once	CASSKDRADTEAFF	TGTGCCAGCTCAAAGGACAGGGCCGACACTGAAGCTTTCTTT
TRBV19	TRBJ1-5	NA	NA	CASSRQYTSNQPQHF	TGTGCCAGTAGCCGACAGTATACTAGCAATCAGCCCCAGCATTTT
TRBV7-9	TRBJ2-1	TRBD1	NA	CASSQGDSYNEQFF	TGTGCCAGCAGCCAAGGGGACAGTTACAATGAGCAGTTCTTC
TRBV6-6	TRBJ2-5	NA	NA	CASSYMTGRPETQYF	TGTGCCAGCAGTTACATGACAGGAAGGCCAGAGACCCAGTACTTC
TRBV7-8	TRBJ1-2	NA	NA	CASSLGKQGMGNYGYTF	TGTGCCAGCAGCTTAGGGAAACAGGGCATGGGGAACTATGGCTACACCTTC
TRBV19	TRBJ2-5	TRBD1	NA	CASSMWTGSSQETQYF	TGTGCCAGTAGTATGTGGACAGGGTCTAGCCAAGAGACCCAGTACTTC
TRBV7-9	TRBJ2-2	NA	NA	CASSRAGLTNTGELFF	TGTGCCAGCAGCAGGGCGGGATTGACGAACACCGGGGAGCTGTTTTTT
TRBV5-4	TRBJ2-7	TRBD1	NA	CASSPGQGKATYEQYF	TGTGCCAGCAGCCCGGGACAGGGAAAAGCTACTTACGAGCAGTACTTC
TRBV11-2	TRBJ2-7	NA	NA	CASSQVTSRANYEQYF	TGTGCCAGCAGCCAAGTTACCTCGCGGGCAAATTACGAGCAGTACTTC
TRBV6-6	TRBJ2-7	TRBD2	NA	CASSSYTSAHEQYF	TGTGCCAGCAGCTCATATACTAGCGCTCACGAGCAGTACTTC
TRBV4-3	TRBJ1-3	NA	NA	CASSRIQGLANSGNTIYF	TGCGCCAGCAGCCGAATACAGGGCCTCGCGAACTCTGGAAACACCATATATTTT
TRBV2	TRBJ1-2	TRBD1	NA	CASRDYRGPNYGYTF	TGTGCCAGCAGGGATTACAGGGGGCCCAACTATGGCTACACCTTC
TRBV11-2	TRBJ2-7	TRBD2	NA	CASSLAPGLGPSRQYF	TGTGCCAGCAGCTTAGCTCCGGGACTAGGACCCTCTCGGCAGTACTTC
TRBV4-3	TRBJ2-1	NA	NA	CASSQDTPGLFSGLNEQFF	TGCGCCAGCAGCCAAGATACCCCCGGACTTTTCTCTGGGCTCAATGAGCAGTTCTTC
TRBV4-3	TRBJ2-7	TRBD2	NA	CASSQGTSGRFRSYEQYF	TGCGCCAGCAGCCAAGGGACTAGCGGGAGGTTTCGGTCCTACGAGCAGTACTTC
TRBV4-3	TRBJ2-2	NA	NA	CASSRQTPNTGELFF	TGCGCCAGCTCACGCCAGACTCCTAACACCGGGGAGCTGTTTTTT
TRBV18	TRBJ2-7	NA	NA	CASSPGREDEQYF	TGTGCCAGCTCACCAGGGAGAGAGGACGAGCAGTACTTC
TRBV2	TRBJ2-3	TRBD1	NA	CASRGRGTGADTQYF	TGTGCCAGCAGGGGTCGGGGGACAGGGGCAGATACGCAGTATTTT
TRBV6-5	TRBJ1-3	NA	NA	CASSYDYLTVGNTIYF	TGTGCCAGCAGTTATGATTATTTAACAGTTGGAAACACCATATATTTT
TRBV27	TRBJ2-7	TRBD1	once	CASSLDRGRAEQYF	TGTGCCAGCAGTTTGGACAGGGGGCGGGCCGAGCAGTACTTC
TRBV6-1	TRBJ1-5	TRBD1	NA	CAHGTGYQPQHF	TGTGCCCATGGGACAGGCTATCAGCCCCAGCATTTT
TRBV5-1	TRBJ2-1	TRBD2	NA	CASSPLAGGYNEQFF	TGCGCCAGCAGTCCACTAGCGGGGGGATACAATGAGCAGTTCTTC